This T cell receptor (beta chain) was captured by sequencing in a study of metastatic and nonmetastatic thyroid tumors. Across the whole study: Repertoires of blood and of tissue (tumor or nodule) from malignant and benign thyroid patients were compared.

How the authors handled the data: A classifier for distant metastasis in papillary thyroid cancer was constructed using CDR3 differences observed across clinicopathological groups. TCRdb re-called clones from the PCR reads using MiXCR. Clone size and V and J calls follow TCRdb, not the original study. The sample records around 34,000 clones, 14% to 15% being singletons. This CDR3 has 14 amino acids. CDR1 and CDR2 from the germline V gene are SGHTA and FQGNSA. Thyroid surgery was preceded by no treatment in any patient. As to this clone: A read error may explain this, as a much larger clone is one base away.

Sequences were obtained from blood. This TCR derives from a male donor with papillary thyroid cancer or a benign thyroid nodule (not recorded which). Some clones in this sample may be carry-over from other donors' samples. V is TRBV7-2 and J is TRBJ1-4, with D perhaps matching TRBD1 (5 bases). The CDR3 DNA reads as TGTGCCAGCAGCCTCCGGGACTCCAATGAAAAACTGCTTTTT. Encoded protein: CASSLRDSNEKLLF. Full variable domain (remainder filled in from reference TRBV7-2 and TRBJ1-4): GAGVSQSPSNKVTEKGKDVELRCDPISGHTALYWYRQSLGQGLEFLIYFQGNSAPDKSGLPSDRFSAERTGGSVSTLTIQRTQQEDSAVYLCASSLRDSNEKLLFGSGTQLSVL.